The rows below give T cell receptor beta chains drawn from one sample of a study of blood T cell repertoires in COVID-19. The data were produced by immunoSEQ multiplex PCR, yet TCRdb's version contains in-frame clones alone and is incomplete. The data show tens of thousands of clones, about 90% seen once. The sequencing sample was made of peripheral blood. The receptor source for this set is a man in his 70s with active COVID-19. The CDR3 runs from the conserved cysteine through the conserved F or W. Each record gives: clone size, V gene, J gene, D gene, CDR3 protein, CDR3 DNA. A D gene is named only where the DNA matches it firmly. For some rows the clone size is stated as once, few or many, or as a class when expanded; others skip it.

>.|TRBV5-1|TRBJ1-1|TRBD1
CASSLLPGGTEAFF
TGCGCCAGCAGCCTCCTTCCAGGGGGCACTGAAGCTTTCTTT
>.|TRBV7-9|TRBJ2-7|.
CASSAQGTSPFF
TGTGCCAGCAGCGCTCAAGGGACAAGCCCCTTCTTC
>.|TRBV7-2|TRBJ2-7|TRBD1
CASSAGTVYYEQYF
TGTGCCAGCAGTGCCGGGACAGTGTACTACGAGCAGTACTTC
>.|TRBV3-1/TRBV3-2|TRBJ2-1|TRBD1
CASTACHDRGIYNEQFF
TGTGCCAGCACCGCTTGCCATGACAGGGGGATTTACAATGAGCAGTTCTTC
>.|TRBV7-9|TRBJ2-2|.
CASSLVSGNTGELFF
TGTGCCAGCAGCTTAGTTAGCGGGAACACCGGGGAGCTGTTTTTT
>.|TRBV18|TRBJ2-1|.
CASSPRGAGDTYNEQFF
TGTGCCAGCTCACCACGGGGGGCGGGGGATACCTACAATGAGCAGTTCTTC
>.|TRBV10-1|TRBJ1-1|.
CASSDRNPGNTEAFF
TGCGCCAGCAGTGATCGTAACCCGGGGAACACTGAAGCTTTCTTT
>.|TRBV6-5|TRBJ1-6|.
CASSRPLNSPLHF
TGTGCCAGCAGTCGTCCCCTGAATTCACCCCTCCACTTT
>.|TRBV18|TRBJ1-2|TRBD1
CASSGNRQGALFYGYTF
TGTGCCAGCTCCGGGAATCGACAGGGGGCTCTGTTCTATGGCTACACCTTC
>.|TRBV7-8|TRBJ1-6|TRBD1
CASSLPGGEGSPLHF
TGTGCCAGCAGCTTACCAGGGGGCGAGGGTTCACCCCTCCACTTT
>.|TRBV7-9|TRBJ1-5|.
CASSPPRYQPQHF
TGTGCCAGCAGCCCCCCCAGATATCAGCCCCAGCATTTT
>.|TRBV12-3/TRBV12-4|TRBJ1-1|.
CASQGQWNTEAFF
TGTGCCAGCCAAGGACAGTGGAACACTGAAGCTTTCTTT
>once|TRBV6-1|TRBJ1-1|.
CASSEYGENTEAFF
TGTGCCAGCAGTGAATACGGGGAGAACACTGAAGCTTTCTTT
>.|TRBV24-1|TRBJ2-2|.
CATSDGQNTGELFF
TGTGCCACCAGTGATGGGCAAAACACCGGGGAGCTGTTTTTT
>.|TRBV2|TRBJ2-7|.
CASRPDGTYEQYF
TGTGCCAGCAGGCCGGACGGGACCTACGAGCAGTACTTC
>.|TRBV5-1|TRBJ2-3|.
CASSLDPGVRTQYF
TGCGCCAGCAGCTTGGATCCCGGAGTGAGGACGCAGTATTTT
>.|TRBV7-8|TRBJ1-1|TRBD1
CASSLGGTGVNTEAFF
TGTGCCAGCAGCTTAGGAGGGACAGGGGTGAACACTGAAGCTTTCTTT
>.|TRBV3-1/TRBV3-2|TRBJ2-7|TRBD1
CASSHGQDYEQYF
TGTGCCAGCAGCCACGGACAGGACTACGAGCAGTACTTC
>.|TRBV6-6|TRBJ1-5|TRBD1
CASSQGVWQPQHF
TGTGCCAGCAGCCAGGGGGTCTGGCAGCCCCAGCATTTT
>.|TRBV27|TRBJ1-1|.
CASRPQERNTEAFF
TGTGCCAGCAGACCACAGGAGAGGAACACTGAAGCTTTCTTT
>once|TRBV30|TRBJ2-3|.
CAWTTRGTDTQYF
TGTGCCTGGACTACTAGAGGCACAGATACGCAGTATTTT
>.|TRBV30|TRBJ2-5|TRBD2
CAWSPTPGGWETQYF
TGTGCCTGGAGTCCGACCCCGGGGGGGTGGGAGACCCAGTACTTC
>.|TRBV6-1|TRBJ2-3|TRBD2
CASSEWERGLAGGPRDTDTQYF
TGTGCCAGCAGTGAATGGGAGAGGGGGCTAGCGGGGGGTCCAAGAGACACAGATACGCAGTATTTT
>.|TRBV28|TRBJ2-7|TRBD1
CASSFTGGLSYEQYF
TGTGCCAGCAGTTTCACAGGGGGCCTCTCCTACGAGCAGTACTTC
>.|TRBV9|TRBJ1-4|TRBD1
CASSPGTGLGEKLFF
TGTGCCAGCAGCCCAGGGACAGGTTTGGGCGAAAAACTGTTTTTT
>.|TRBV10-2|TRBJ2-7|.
CASSDDKYEQYF
TGCGCCAGCAGTGACGACAAGTACGAGCAGTACTTC
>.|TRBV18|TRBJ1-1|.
CASSTDRLNTEAFF
TGTGCCAGCTCAACCGACAGGCTCAACACTGAAGCTTTCTTT
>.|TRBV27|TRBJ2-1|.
CASSFSDSREQFF
TGTGCCAGCAGTTTTTCGGACAGCAGGGAGCAGTTCTTC
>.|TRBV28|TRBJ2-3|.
CASGPGQGGTDTQYF
TGTGCCAGCGGGCCAGGACAAGGGGGCACAGATACGCAGTATTTT
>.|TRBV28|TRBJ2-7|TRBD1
CASTSTGTGTYEQYF
TGTGCCAGCACTTCTACCGGGACAGGGACCTACGAGCAGTACTTC
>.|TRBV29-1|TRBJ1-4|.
CSVFIEKLFF
TGCAGCGTTTTTATCGAAAAACTGTTTTTT
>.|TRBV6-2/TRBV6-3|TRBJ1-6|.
CASSYPQDNSPLHF
TGTGCCAGCAGTTACCCCCAGGATAATTCACCCCTCCACTTT
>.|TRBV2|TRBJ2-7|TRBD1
CATQRDRNYEQYF
TGTGCCACCCAACGGGACAGGAATTACGAGCAGTACTTC